The sample holds many counts of the clone carrying this T cell receptor (beta chain). Its antigen is undetermined. Preparation of TCR beta libraries was done by quantitative 5'-RACE with molecular barcodes. Each CDR3 protein gets one entry after TCRdb re-called the 5' RACE reads with MiXCR. The table records over 60,000 distinct CDR3 sequences, approximately 5.3% of them present only once. V was pared by 0 bases and J by 7 bases, with 11 bases between. Germline-derived CDR1 and CDR2 are SGHRS and YFSETQ. The CDR3 covers 14 residues. The data are from a study of CD8 T cells in ankylosing spondylitis. Notes on the study in general: Disease-linked clones displayed a CD8+ phenotype and appeared relatively rarely in peripheral blood. In ankylosing spondylitis blood, a motif of fewer than 10 highly homologous TCR beta variants appeared characteristic.

Sequenced material: blood, either unsorted or a sorted T cell fraction (not recorded which). The chain recombines TRBV5-1 with TRBJ2-1; D is undetermined. The source of this sequence is a male donor with ankylosing spondylitis or in good health (not recorded which). CDR3 bases: TGCGCCAGCAGCTTGGAGGGTCGGCGGAATGAGCAGTTCTTC. This encodes CASSLEGRRNEQFF.